Listed below are T cell receptor beta chains from one sample, sequenced in a study of CD8 T cells in Susac syndrome. TCRdb reprocessed the immunoSEQ multiplex PCR reads with MiXCR, giving one entry per CDR3 protein. This table has about 150,000 distinct CDR3 sequences, roughly 94% appearing once. Input material: CD4+ T cells from PBMCs. The receptors originated from a human donor in good health. Each CDR3 is given with its conserved first and last residue.

V gene,J gene,CDR3 protein
TRBV9,TRBJ2-3,CASSATRKGKGRTDTQYF
TRBV15,TRBJ2-2,CATSRDLPGGGRHTGELFF
TRBV5-1,TRBJ1-1,CATRQAPGAEAFF
TRBV7-9,TRBJ1-2,CASSSVGDSYGYTF
TRBV10-3,TRBJ2-7,CATGQVTYEQYF
TRBV20-1,TRBJ2-3,CSAFQREGGDTQYF
TRBV19,TRBJ1-1,CASRTDRGRAEAFF
TRBV5-4,TRBJ1-2,CASSLQGDGYTF
TRBV12-3/TRBV12-4,TRBJ2-5,CASRIRTSPETQYF
TRBV9,TRBJ2-1,CASSVGDSGIYNEQFF
TRBV7-7,TRBJ2-2,CASGQGNGELFF
TRBV7-3,TRBJ2-1,CASSLLSKKLAGGYNEQFF
TRBV29-1,TRBJ1-2,CSVGQLLNYGYTF
TRBV5-4,TRBJ2-7,CASSLGTGTDKQYF
TRBV12-3/TRBV12-4,TRBJ1-2,CASSGTVWHGYTF
TRBV3-1,TRBJ2-7,CASSQGWGGLAGPEQYF
TRBV10-3,TRBJ1-1,CAISESRAFVDTEAFF
TRBV12-3/TRBV12-4,TRBJ2-6,CASSPDRPLSGANVLTF
TRBV2,TRBJ1-5,CASSEGVGGNQPQHF
TRBV5-5,TRBJ1-1,CASSLGGTMNTEAFF
TRBV24-1,TRBJ2-1,CATSDGAYEQFF
TRBV3-1,TRBJ2-1,CASSQGPLSYNEQFF
TRBV6-5,TRBJ2-7,CASSGGVRYEQYF
TRBV18,TRBJ1-2,CASSGDRNYGYTF
TRBV7-8,TRBJ2-4,CASSVGTHSAKNIQYF
TRBV9,TRBJ1-1,CASSPAGVGTEAFF
TRBV10-3,TRBJ2-7,CALAAQISYEQYF
TRBV20-1,TRBJ1-4,CSARPPGATNEKLFF
TRBV10-3,TRBJ2-7,CAITSDRRSYEQYF
TRBV5-1,TRBJ2-6,CASSLSGLEVSGANVLTF
TRBV30,TRBJ1-3,CAWSLGIAGNTIYF
TRBV27,TRBJ2-1,CASSLVLGGGEQFF
TRBV5-4,TRBJ1-4,CASSLKGPPGKLFF
TRBV2,TRBJ1-2,CASSQTAVYGYTF
TRBV2,TRBJ2-7,CASLDGKGDYEQYF
TRBV7-9,TRBJ2-2,CASSPLEANTGELFF
TRBV3-1,TRBJ2-7,CASSQGAGGGPYEQYF
TRBV24-1,TRBJ2-7,CATSDLPPAYEQYF
TRBV10-3,TRBJ2-3,CASSADYSTDTQYF
TRBV10-3,TRBJ2-7,CAISERTGSYEQYF
TRBV2,TRBJ2-3,CASSEDSGTDTQYF
TRBV28,TRBJ1-5,CASGRIPQPQHF
TRBV30,TRBJ1-2,CAWSLGRYGYTF
TRBV6-1,TRBJ1-4,CASTGQLNEKLFF
TRBV15,TRBJ2-7,CATSPGGILAGAEQYF
TRBV12-3/TRBV12-4,TRBJ2-7,CASSLGAGLQRGQYF
TRBV28,TRBJ2-4,CASSLSMGDIQYF
TRBV19,TRBJ1-2,CASTMRLAYGYTF
TRBV19,TRBJ2-3,CASSTSTATDTQYF
TRBV3-1,TRBJ2-7,CASSQDYYEQYF
TRBV6-5,TRBJ1-2,CASSYSRGWTNYGYTF
TRBV20-1,TRBJ2-5,CSALGVVQETQYF